The 10 T cell receptor delta chains presented below share a single source sample, sequenced in a study of gammadelta T cells in human blood. TCRdb reprocessed the RT-PCR reads using CATT. In the table there are 600 to 800 delta-chain clones, about 20% of which are singletons. The material sequenced was Vgamma9Vdelta2 gamma-delta T cells from fetal blood. The origin of the receptors is a human fetus.

This clone ranks as large. The same CDR3 arises from other DNA sequences in this sample as well. The rearrangement joins TRDV2 to TRDJ3; 11 positions match TRDD3. Trimming took 1 base from V and 2 from J; bases not matched to a gene: 3. The CDR3 is 18 amino acids. In germline, CDR1 is GEAIGNYY, CDR2 EKD. The CDR3 bases are TGTGCCTGTGACACTCTACTGGGGGATACCTGGGACACCCGACAGATGTTTTTC. Amino acid sequence: CACDTLLGDTWDTRQMFF.

A remark on this clone: This may arise from a read error, as a much more abundant clone is one base away. The chain carries TRDV2 and TRDJ3, with TRDD3 matching over 11 bases. TCRdb records no J gene; here it was assigned by comparing the DNA to germline. There are 18 residues in the CDR3. Germline loops: CDR1 GEAIGNYY, CDR2 EKD. In DNA, the CDR3 is TGTGCCTCTGACCCTCTGGGGGATACTACGTGGGACACCCGACAGATGTTTTTC. It encodes CASDPLGDTTWDTRQMFF.

Concerning this clone: Only one base separates this from a far larger clonotype, so it likely reflects a read error. The genes are TRDV2 and TRDJ2, with 12 bases that match TRDD3. Per the germline V gene, CDR1 is GEAIGNYY and CDR2 is EKD. The length of the CDR3 is 16 residues. The CDR3 nucleotides read TGTGCCTGTGACGTACTGGGGGATACTTTGTCAGCACAACTCTTCTTT. Encoded protein: CACDVLGDTLSAQLFF.

Regarding this clone: This sequence is one base from a far larger clone and is likely a read error. The chain has TRDV2 and TRDJ3; 11 nucleotides match TRDD3. TCRdb records no J gene; here it was assigned by comparing the DNA to germline. The germline V gene has CDR1 GEAIGNYY and CDR2 EKD. The CDR3 runs 23 residues. The CDR3 sequence is CACDTVPIYWGIDPGWGTRQMFF. The CDR3 nucleotides read TGTGCCTGTGACACCGTCCCCATTTACTGGGGGATAGACCCGGGTTGGGGCACCCGACAGATGTTTTTC.

This clone is classed as large. The V and J genes are TRDV2 and TRDJ3, with TRDD3 matching over 13 bases. The length of the CDR3 is 18 residues. In germline, CDR1 is GEAIGNYY, CDR2 EKD. Trimming took 3 bases from V and 0 from J; bases not matched to a gene: 1. CDR3 coding DNA: TGTGCCTGTGACTACTGGGGGATACGCTCCTGGGACACCCGACAGATGTTTTTC. Protein product: CACDYWGIRSWDTRQMFF.

Only one count was recorded for this clone. V gene TRDV2 combines with J gene TRDJ3; 9 nucleotides match TRDD3. Assignment of the J gene here rests on matching the DNA to germline, because TCRdb gives none. J lost 0 bases, V lost 5 bases, and 13 bases had no gene match. The CDR3 covers 20 residues. The germline V gene has CDR1 GEAIGNYY and CDR2 EKD. The CDR3 reads CACVVLGDHLRSWDTRQMFF. The DNA of the CDR3 is TGTGCCTGTGTCGTACTGGGGGACCACCTGCGCTCCTGGGACACCCGACAGATGTTTTTC.

Regarding this clone: The protein that TCRdb holds for this DNA derives from a much larger clone and differs from the translated DNA at residue 13, which likely indicates a read error; the protein shown here is translated from the DNA. The V and J genes are TRDV2 and TRDJ1, with 8 bases lining up with TRDD3. Germline matching of the DNA provided the J gene here, since TCRdb leaves it blank. CDR1 and CDR2 from the germline V gene are GEAIGNYY and EKD. This CDR3 has 14 amino acids. V was pared by 0 bases and J by 9 bases, with 8 bases of the junction left unmatched. CDR3 DNA: TGTGCCTGTGACACCTGGGGGATGACAGCACAACTCATCTTT. Its protein is CACDTWGMTAQLIF.

This clone has only a few counts. A far larger clone lies a single base away; this is likely a read error. This CDR3 is also generated by other DNA sequences in the sample. V and J are TRDV2 and TRDJ1, with 10 bases fitting TRDD3. This CDR3 spans 15 amino acids. Germline V gives CDR1 GEAIGNYY, CDR2 EKD. The CDR3 DNA follows: TGTGCCTGCGACAAACTGGGGGATCTCACCGATAAACTCATCTTT. This sequence encodes CACDKLGDLTDKLIF.

Within the sample, this clone is large. Within the sample, other DNA sequences also encode this same CDR3. The chain couples TRDV2 to TRDJ3; maybe TRDD3 (5 bases). Germline CDR1 reads GEAIGNYY; CDR2 reads EKD. The CDR3 sequence is 18 residues long. V lost 0 bases and J lost 0, with 11 bases in between. DNA of the CDR3: TGTGCCTGTGACACCTGGGGACCAAGCTCCTGGGACACCCGACAGATGTTTTTC. This translates into CACDTWGPSSWDTRQMFF.

This clone was seen more than once but under ten times. This chain links TRDV2 with TRDJ3; D unclear. Trimming took 0 bases from V and 0 from J, leaving 5 bases between them. Germline loops: CDR1 GEAIGNYY, CDR2 EKD. The CDR3 sequence is 16 residues long. The CDR3 nucleotides read TGTGCCTGTGACACCTGGAGCTCCTGGGACACCCGACAGATGTTTTTC. Its translation is CACDTWSSWDTRQMFF.